The clone carrying this TCR beta chain was detected once. Method: immunoSEQ multiplex PCR; TCRdb's copy keeps in-frame clones and lacks some. The sample lists about 63,000 clones; around 81% were seen once. This record comes from a study of PD-L1 blockade in urothelial cancer. Turning to the study itself: In the patient group, about 90% of the roughly 29 were males with bladder-origin urothelial cancer.

The CDR3 is made up of 13 amino acids. CDR1 is SGHNT, CDR2 YYREEE, per germline (reference sequence). The V and J ends lost 0 bases and 7 bases respectively, with 11 bases between them. Time point noted: pretreatment peripheral blood. This rearrangement joins TRBV5-4 to TRBJ2-7; D not resolved. The sequencing here drew on PBMCs, taken around atezolizumab (anti-PD-L1) treatment. The receptor was isolated from a man in his 70s with urothelial cancer. The CDR3 sequence is CASSLVGGREQYF. For the CDR3, the DNA is TGTGCCAGCAGCTTGGTTGGTGGCCGAGAGCAGTACTTC.